This T cell receptor beta chain was identified during a study of beta chain features in type 1 diabetes. Overall study: The study examined about 100 million sorted cells across all samples.

V was shortened by 5 bases and J by 10 bases, with 14 bases between the two germline ends. Germline loops: CDR1 SGHTA, CDR2 FQGNSA. The CDR3 covers 12 residues. CD4+ cells of the naive, central memory, regulatory and stem cell-like memory types were sorted via CD45RO/CCR7/CD25/CD127/CD95/CD27. Investigators reverse transcribed all isolated RNA, so they sequenced expressed TCRB transcripts. Mean read depth for naive, central memory and regulatory T cell samples was approximately 3.57 million reads. The data were produced by immunoSEQ multiplex PCR, yet TCRdb's version contains in-frame clones alone and is incomplete. The data contain about 270,000 clones, around 15% of them singletons. Notes on this clone: The antigen is undetermined.

Study-wide points: Across all four CD4+ subsets, people with type 1 diabetes showed modestly shorter TCRB CDR3s. The influence of HLA type on TCRB rearrangement stayed undetermined.

The rearrangement links TRBV7-2 to TRBJ2-5, with a tentative D call TRBD2 (5 bases). Sequenced sample: naive CD4+ T cells from blood. This clonotype originated in a man aged 25-45 years with type 1 diabetes. In DNA form, the CDR3 reads TGTGCCAGCAGCCTGACACGGGCGGGCCAGTACTTC. Its translation is CASSLTRAGQYF.